The entry that follows covers one TCR beta chain sequence. Using a J-beta primer mix together with a sample-barcoded 5' primer, a second PCR was run for roughly 6 to 12 cycles. Every cDNA was tagged by a template-switch adaptor with 12 random nucleotides. Using its own MiXCR run on the 5' RACE reads, TCRdb lists one record per CDR3 protein. The repertoire holds hundreds of thousands of distinct CDR3 sequences, with approximately 52% as singletons. This sample is part of a study of blood T cells in healthy people across ages. This CDR3 comprises 14 residues. Germline values: CDR1 SGHAT, CDR2 FQNNGV. The TCR comes from a woman aged 80 or over in good health. The chain combines TRBV11-2 with TRBJ2-4; D is possibly TRBD1 (6 bases). The J call may be mistaken, given a closer DNA end match to TRBJ2-7. The specimen was blood. CDR3 loop: CASSFGQGMYEQYF. CDR3 sequence (DNA): TGTGCCAGCAGCTTTGGGCAGGGGATGTACGAGCAGTACTTC.